This T cell receptor (beta chain) was captured by sequencing in a study of shared clonotypes between healthy human individuals. Those who donated, Caucasian adults without exception, all lived in Nashville, Tennessee. V dropped 5 bases and J dropped 0 bases, with 11 bases sitting between them. The CDR3 loop spans 14 amino acids. Per germline, CDR1 SEHNR and CDR2 FQNEAQ (reference sequence). Using immunoSEQ multiplex PCR, the repertoire was profiled, and TCRdb retains in-frame clones only, with some absent. The sample records around 500,000 clones, 78% being singletons. The chain carries TRBV7-9 and TRBJ2-7; D unresolved. This TCR came from a woman in her thirties or forties in good health. Some clones in this sample may be carry-over from other donors' samples. The sequencing sample was made of PBMCs. CDR3 DNA sequence: TGTGCCAGCAGCCCACGGACGGCCTCCTACGAGCAGTACTTC. Protein sequence: CASSPRTASYEQYF.